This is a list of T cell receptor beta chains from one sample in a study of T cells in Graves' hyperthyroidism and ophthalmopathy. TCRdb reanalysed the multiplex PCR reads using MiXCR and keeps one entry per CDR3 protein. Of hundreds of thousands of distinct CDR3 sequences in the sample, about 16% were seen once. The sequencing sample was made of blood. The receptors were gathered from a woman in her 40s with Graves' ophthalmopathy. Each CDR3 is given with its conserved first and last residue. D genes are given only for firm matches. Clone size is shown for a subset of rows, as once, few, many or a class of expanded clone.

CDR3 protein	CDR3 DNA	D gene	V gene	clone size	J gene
CASGRTSGHTGELFF	TGCGCAAGTGGAAGGACCTCAGGCCACACCGGGGAGCTGTTTTTT	-	TRBV20-1	many	TRBJ2-2
CASSLAQTVFTEAFF	TGTGCCAGCAGCTTGGCGCAGACAGTTTTCACTGAAGCTTTCTTT	-	TRBV5-8	-	TRBJ1-1
CASSLAGTGTPPLHF	TGTGCCAGCAGCTTAGCTGGGACAGGGACTCCACCCCTCCACTTT	TRBD1	TRBV11-2	few	TRBJ1-6
CASSVLAGGGRRQETQYF	TGTGCCAGCAGTGTACTAGCGGGAGGAGGAAGGAGACAAGAGACCCAGTACTTC	TRBD2	TRBV2	many	TRBJ2-5
CASAIGRTDNYGYTF	TGTGCCAGCGCGATCGGACGGACGGACAACTATGGCTACACCTTC	-	TRBV18	many	TRBJ1-2
CASSLVGGAAGNTIYF	TGCGCCAGCAGCTTGGTTGGCGGGGCCGCGGGAAACACCATATATTTT	-	TRBV5-1	many	TRBJ1-3
CASSLGWGLVYNEQFF	TGTGCCAGCAGCTTAGGTTGGGGACTCGTCTACAATGAGCAGTTCTTC	-	TRBV7-8	-	TRBJ2-1
CASSSSLGGTYEQYF	TGTGCCAGCAGTTCTTCTCTTGGCGGAACCTACGAGCAGTACTTC	-	TRBV28	many	TRBJ2-7
CSARTVYGYTF	TGCAGTGCTAGGACTGTCTATGGCTACACCTTC	-	TRBV20-1	many	TRBJ1-2
CAWETGQGNSPLHF	TGTGCCTGGGAGACGGGACAGGGAAATTCACCCCTCCACTTT	TRBD1	TRBV30	-	TRBJ1-6